This TCR beta chain is from a study of T cells in localized non-small cell lung cancer. There are a few counts of this clone. Trimming shortened V by 3 bases and J by 4 bases, and 17 bases separated the two germline ends. Germline CDR1 and CDR2: MDHEN and SYDVKM. The CDR3 totals 16 residues. The data were produced by immunoSEQ multiplex PCR, yet TCRdb's version contains in-frame clones alone and is incomplete. The table records tens of thousands of clones, approximately 90% of them present only once. Source: peripheral blood, taken before any cancer treatment. The gene calls are TRBV28 and TRBJ2-3; D gene unclear. The sequence was collected from a woman aged 35-75 years with stage I lung adenocarcinoma. The CDR3 here is CASSFRTRNLPDTQYF. CDR3 bases: TGTGCCAGCAGTTTCCGGACCCGTAACCTCCCAGATACGCAGTATTTT.